A selection of T cell receptor beta chains follows, all from one sample in a study of beta chain features in type 1 diabetes. Sequencing was performed with immunoSEQ multiplex PCR; in TCRdb, only in-frame clones are kept and a portion is missing. The table has about 410,000 clones, over 11% seen once; the top ten hold approximately 0.035%. The sequenced material came from naive CD4+ T cells from blood. Receptors were obtained from a man younger than 45 in good health. The CDR3 runs from the conserved cysteine through the conserved F or W. A D gene is named only where the DNA matches it firmly. The size entry is marked missing in some rows and otherwise reads once, few, many or a size class.

d_call	clone_size	v_call	j_call	cdr3_aa	cdr3_nt
NA	NA	TRBV29-1	TRBJ1-2	CSVGEGFGYGYTF	TGCAGCGTTGGAGAGGGTTTTGGCTATGGCTACACCTTC
NA	NA	TRBV6-5	TRBJ1-2	CASSGVANYGYTF	TGTGCCAGCAGTGGGGTAGCTAACTATGGCTACACCTTC
TRBD1	NA	TRBV29-1	TRBJ1-3	CSVATGGSGNTIYF	TGCAGCGTTGCTACAGGGGGCTCTGGAAACACCATATATTTT
NA	few	TRBV11-2	TRBJ2-7	CASSLRANSHEQYF	TGTGCCAGCAGCTTACGCGCAAATTCCCACGAGCAGTACTTC
NA	few	TRBV23-1	TRBJ1-2	CASAVLTGDYTF	TGCGCCAGCGCCGTTCTTACGGGCGACTACACCTTC
NA	many	TRBV29-1	TRBJ2-5	CSVGVGLEETQYF	TGCAGCGTTGGGGTGGGACTGGAAGAGACCCAGTACTTC
NA	few	TRBV19	TRBJ1-5	CASSNGGRPQHF	TGTGCCAGTAGCAACGGGGGGAGGCCCCAGCATTTT
TRBD1	few	TRBV19	TRBJ1-5	CATVGGTASNQPQHF	TGTGCCACGGTCGGCGGGACAGCTAGCAATCAGCCCCAGCATTTT
NA	NA	TRBV25-1	TRBJ2-1	CASSEIQLEWNEQFF	TGTGCCAGCAGTGAAATTCAGCTAGAATGGAATGAGCAGTTCTTC
NA	many	TRBV9	TRBJ2-1	CASSVVPTLGDEQFF	TGTGCCAGCAGCGTAGTTCCTACCCTAGGCGATGAGCAGTTCTTC
NA	NA	TRBV7-9	TRBJ1-5	CASSIQGRGQPQHF	TGTGCCAGCAGTATACAGGGACGCGGACAGCCCCAGCATTTT
NA	NA	TRBV9	TRBJ2-1	CASSVGQSYNEQFF	TGTGCCAGCAGCGTCGGACAATCCTACAATGAGCAGTTCTTC
NA	NA	TRBV4-1	TRBJ1-2	CASSAQGNYGYTF	TGCGCCAGCAGCGCACAGGGAAACTATGGCTACACCTTC
NA	few	TRBV7-2	TRBJ2-5	CASSGGTTFQETQYF	TGTGCCAGCAGCGGTGGGACGACTTTCCAAGAGACCCAGTACTTC
NA	few	TRBV5-4	TRBJ2-5	CASSFSTVQETQYF	TGTGCCAGCAGCTTCTCGACGGTTCAAGAGACCCAGTACTTC
NA	NA	TRBV7-6	TRBJ2-5	CASSFEMSGTPGKTQYF	TGTGCCAGCAGCTTTGAAATGTCCGGGACCCCGGGGAAGACCCAGTACTTC
NA	NA	TRBV14	TRBJ2-3	CASSLLLTDTQYF	TGTGCCAGCAGCCTCCTCCTCACAGATACGCAGTATTTT
NA	few	TRBV28	TRBJ2-5	CASSLGGSYETQYF	TGTGCCAGCAGTCTCGGGGGATCGTATGAGACCCAGTACTTC
NA	few	TRBV29-1	TRBJ2-1	CSVEARGGPNEQFF	TGCAGCGTTGAAGCCAGGGGGGGTCCCAATGAGCAGTTCTTC
NA	few	TRBV12-5	TRBJ2-3	CASGPTDTQYF	TGTGCTAGTGGGCCCACAGATACGCAGTATTTT
TRBD1	NA	TRBV4-1	TRBJ2-5	CASSQGDREETQYF	TGCGCCAGCAGCCAAGGGGACAGGGAAGAGACCCAGTACTTC
TRBD2	NA	TRBV29-1	TRBJ2-7	CSVEMRGGGEQYF	TGCAGCGTTGAGATGCGGGGGGGAGGCGAGCAGTACTTC
TRBD1	NA	TRBV2	TRBJ1-4	CATKTGGHEKLFF	TGTGCCACTAAAACAGGGGGGCATGAAAAACTGTTTTTT
NA	few	TRBV19	TRBJ2-1	CASSRFSLSSYNEQFF	TGTGCCAGTTCTAGATTTAGCCTTAGCTCCTACAATGAGCAGTTCTTC
TRBD1	few	TRBV6-6	TRBJ1-2	CASTKTGEGGGYTF	TGTGCCAGCACAAAGACAGGGGAAGGAGGTGGCTACACCTTC
NA	NA	TRBV6-5	TRBJ2-2	CASSSPGTGELFF	TGTGCCAGCAGCTCTCCGGGGACCGGGGAGCTGTTTTTT
NA	NA	TRBV6-5	TRBJ2-2	CASSYSRGAGELFF	TGTGCCAGCAGTTACTCGAGGGGAGCCGGGGAGCTGTTTTTT
TRBD2	NA	TRBV30	TRBJ2-5	CAWSVIPSGRAGETQYF	TGTGCCTGGAGTGTAATTCCTAGCGGGAGGGCCGGAGAGACCCAGTACTTC
TRBD2	few	TRBV12-5	TRBJ2-5	CANAASGRLQETQYF	TGTGCTAATGCGGCTAGCGGGCGACTCCAAGAGACCCAGTACTTC
NA	few	TRBV27	TRBJ2-3	CASSFSFTDTQYF	TGTGCCAGCAGTTTTTCGTTCACAGATACGCAGTATTTT
NA	few	TRBV7-9	TRBJ2-5	CASSEGAIQETQYF	TGTGCCAGCAGTGAAGGTGCTATTCAAGAGACCCAGTACTTC
NA	few	TRBV30	TRBJ2-5	CAWSAGQETQYF	TGTGCCTGGAGCGCGGGGCAGGAGACCCAGTACTTC
NA	NA	TRBV4-1	TRBJ1-6	CASSQERWERKNSPLHF	TGCGCCAGCAGCCAAGAGAGGTGGGAGAGAAAGAATTCACCCCTCCACTTT
NA	NA	TRBV6-1	TRBJ1-4	CASRYYATNEKLFF	TGTGCCAGCAGATACTATGCAACTAATGAAAAACTGTTTTTT
NA	NA	TRBV6-5	TRBJ2-3	CASREPVEDTQYF	TGTGCCAGCAGAGAGCCGGTGGAAGATACGCAGTATTTT
NA	few	TRBV7-2	TRBJ2-3	CASSSRAGTDTQYF	TGTGCCAGCAGCTCCCGAGCAGGCACAGATACGCAGTATTTT
NA	NA	TRBV5-1	TRBJ2-5	CASSWGSGVRPETQYF	TGCGCCAGCAGCTGGGGGTCAGGGGTGCGGCCGGAGACCCAGTACTTC
NA	few	TRBV18	TRBJ2-6	CASSPGIPQSGANVLTF	TGTGCCAGCTCACCGGGTATCCCTCAATCTGGGGCCAACGTCCTGACTTTC
TRBD2	few	TRBV7-9	TRBJ2-1	CASSLVAGGNNEQFF	TGTGCCAGCAGCTTAGTTGCGGGAGGCAACAATGAGCAGTTCTTC
NA	few	TRBV21-1	TRBJ1-1	CASSRLPTVGGERGAFF	TGTGCCAGCAGCCGCCTCCCGACAGTTGGCGGGGAGCGGGGAGCTTTCTTT
NA	few	TRBV18	TRBJ1-1	CASSPTGIEAFF	TGTGCCAGCTCACCCACAGGTATTGAAGCTTTCTTT
NA	few	TRBV2	TRBJ1-1	CASGPRSEAFF	TGTGCCAGCGGCCCGAGGTCTGAAGCTTTCTTT
NA	few	TRBV7-3	TRBJ2-1	CASSFGQRNYNEQFF	TGTGCCAGCAGCTTTGGACAGAGGAATTACAATGAGCAGTTCTTC
NA	few	TRBV2	TRBJ2-1	CASSGTTLLNEQFF	TGTGCCAGTTCCGGGACCACCCTTTTGAATGAGCAGTTCTTC
NA	NA	TRBV11-2	TRBJ2-3	CASSSWTTIGTDTQYF	TGTGCCAGCAGCTCCTGGACCACTATAGGCACAGATACGCAGTATTTT
NA	NA	TRBV19	TRBJ2-4	CASTSDGLAKNIQYF	TGTGCCAGTACCTCTGACGGGCTAGCCAAAAACATTCAGTACTTC
NA	NA	TRBV5-1	TRBJ2-7	CASSFGQGTFEQYF	TGCGCCAGCAGCTTCGGGCAGGGGACTTTCGAGCAGTACTTC
TRBD2	few	TRBV2	TRBJ2-3	CASSGTSGSTDTQYF	TGTGCCAGCAGTGGGACTAGCGGAAGCACAGATACGCAGTATTTT
NA	NA	TRBV27	TRBJ2-3	CASSPGTGVRDTQYF	TGTGCCAGCAGTCCCGGGACGGGAGTAAGAGATACGCAGTATTTT
NA	many	TRBV11-2	TRBJ2-1	CASSPKIHEQFF	TGTGCCAGCAGCCCTAAGATCCATGAGCAGTTCTTC
TRBD1	few	TRBV29-1	TRBJ2-1	CSGLDREEFF	TGCAGCGGGTTGGACAGGGAGGAGTTCTTC
NA	NA	TRBV30	TRBJ2-3	CAWNPVFTDTQYF	TGTGCCTGGAACCCCGTTTTCACAGATACGCAGTATTTT
NA	NA	TRBV11-2	TRBJ2-3	CASSTRQDPISTDTQYF	TGTGCCAGCAGCACCCGACAGGATCCGATTAGCACAGATACGCAGTATTTT
NA	few	TRBV4-3	TRBJ2-4	CASSQVTSGGENIQYF	TGCGCCAGCAGCCAAGTAACGTCGGGTGGTGAAAACATTCAGTACTTC
NA	NA	TRBV5-4	TRBJ2-3	CASSLRTPMGTDTQYF	TGTGCCAGCAGCCTTCGGACGCCGATGGGCACAGATACGCAGTATTTT
NA	many	TRBV29-1	TRBJ2-5	CSAPTVNGETQYF	TGCAGCGCTCCGACAGTTAATGGGGAGACCCAGTACTTC